These 23 T cell receptor beta chains were sequenced from one sample in a study of blood T cell repertoires in COVID-19. Assay used: immunoSEQ multiplex PCR; TCRdb lists only in-frame clones, some missing. The table includes fewer than 300,000 clones, just over 85% detected once. Material for sequencing was PBMCs or T cells enriched from blood (not recorded which). The receptor set was obtained from a man aged 18-30 years who had recovered from COVID-19.

V and J are TRBV18 and TRBJ2-1; D is possibly TRBD2 (6 bases). The CDR3 spans 14 residues. Germline CDR1 KGHSH, CDR2 LQKENI. Trimming left V 5 bases short and J 5 bases short, with 13 bases between. For the CDR3, the DNA is TGTGCCAGCTCATGGGGGGAGTCCAACAATGAGCAGTTCTTC. Translated: CASSWGESNNEQFF.

The chain employs TRBV12-3 or TRBV12-4 and TRBJ1-5; the D is unclear. Between the trimmed V and J ends, which lost 5 bases and 8 bases, there was a span of 13 bases. This CDR3 is built from 13 residues. For the CDR3, the DNA is TGTGCCAGCAGTCCTTGGGTCGGGGAGCCCCAGCATTTT. Translated, it gives CASSPWVGEPQHF.

This chain links TRBV27 with TRBJ2-7; 10 bases are shared with TRBD2. V trimming: 5 bases; J trimming: 4 bases; junction bases outside the gene matches: 2. Germline-derived CDR1 and CDR2 are MNHEY and SMNVEV (reference sequence). The CDR3 is 13 residues long. The CDR3 DNA is TGTGCCAGCAGTCAAGCGGGAGGGTACGAGCAGTACTTC. Amino acids: CASSQAGGYEQYF.

The chain recombines TRBV5-1 with TRBJ2-4; perhaps TRBD1 as D (6 bases). This CDR3 comprises 15 residues. Between the trimmed V and J ends, which lost 0 bases and 6 bases, there was a span of 13 bases. Germline V gene lookup returns CDR1 SGHRS and CDR2 YFSETQ. CDR3 residues: CASSLGTEVGNIQYF. The CDR3 DNA is TGCGCCAGCAGCTTGGGGACAGAAGTTGGAAACATTCAGTACTTC. Full variable domain (missing parts from reference TRBV5-1 and TRBJ2-4): KAGVTQTPRYLIKTRGQQVTLSCSPISGHRSVSWYQQTPGQGLQFLFEYFSETQRNKGNFPGRFSGRQFSNSRSEMNVSTLELGDSALYLCASSLGTEVGNIQYFGAGTRLSVL.

The chain recombines TRBV15 with TRBJ1-1; tentative D call: TRBD1 (6 bases). This CDR3 is built from 14 residues. CDR1 is LNHNV and CDR2 is YYDKDF in the germline V gene (reference sequence). V lost 1 base to trimming and J lost 1 base, with 7 bases between them. The CDR3 sequence: CATSRATGNTEAFF. The CDR3 nucleotides read TGTGCCACCAGCAGAGCGACAGGGAACACTGAAGCTTTCTTT.

There are a few counts of this clone. J is TRBJ2-7 and V is TRBV11-2; a possible D gene is TRBD2 (5 bases). CDR1 is SGHAT, CDR2 FQNNGV, per germline. CDR3 size: 13 residues. The V end lost 4 bases, the J end lost 3 bases, and 10 bases lay between the germline ends. The CDR3 loop reads CASSSYEGYEQYF. CDR3 in DNA: TGTGCCAGCAGCTCGTACGAGGGCTACGAGCAGTACTTC.

The chain couples TRBV5-4 to TRBJ2-5, with 11 bases identical to TRBD2. From germline, CDR1 is SGHNT and CDR2 YYREEE (reference sequence). The CDR3 is 15 amino acids. V was clipped by 2 bases and J by 6 bases; unmatched bases: 6. This chain's CDR3 is CASSLPSGRTQTQYF. The CDR3 DNA is TGTGCCAGCAGCTTACCTAGCGGGAGGACGCAGACCCAGTACTTC.

The chain carries TRBV5-6 and TRBJ2-7; TRBD1 aligns across 9 bases. Trimming took 1 base from V and 6 from J; bases not matched to a gene: 5. Germline V gene lookup returns CDR1 SGHDT and CDR2 YYEEEE. The CDR3 is 14 residues long. The CDR3 sequence is CASSLSGQGIEQYF. CDR3 coding DNA: TGTGCCAGCAGCTTGTCCGGACAGGGGATCGAGCAGTACTTC.

This clone appeared once. This chain links TRBV4-1 with TRBJ2-7, with 7 bases lining up with TRBD1. CDR1 MGHRA and CDR2 YSYEKL come from the germline V gene. The CDR3 totals 14 residues. After removal of 5 bases from V and 4 bases from J, the junction contained 8 bases not matched to a gene. The CDR3 DNA reads TGCGCCAGCAGCGTAAGACAGGGAGAATACGAGCAGTACTTC. Encoded protein: CASSVRQGEYEQYF.

The chain employs TRBV4-1 and TRBJ1-4, with D possibly matching TRBD1 (5 bases). Germline V lookup: CDR1 MGHRA, CDR2 YSYEKL. This CDR3 is built from 16 residues. V was pared by 1 base and J by 2 bases, with 11 bases between. CDR3 loop: CASSQGRGSTNEKLFF. The CDR3, as DNA: TGCGCCAGCAGCCAAGGCCGGGGGTCGACTAATGAAAAACTGTTTTTT.

This chain links TRBV4-2 with TRBJ1-1, with a weak D call TRBD1 (6 bases). CDR3 size: 23 residues. Germline values: CDR1 LGHNA, CDR2 YNFKEQ. V was clipped by 0 bases and J by 0 bases, with 32 bases between them. CDR3 bases: TGTGCCAGCAGCCAAGATGGACAGCCTAGTACCGAGTTCGGGGTCATAATGAACACTGAAGCTTTCTTT. Its protein product is CASSQDGQPSTEFGVIMNTEAFF.

This chain links TRBV5-1 with TRBJ1-1, with 9 bases lining up with TRBD1. The CDR3 has 15 amino acids. The V segment lost 2 bases and the J segment 4 bases; nucleotides outside the gene matches: 6. The germline gives CDR1 SGHRS, CDR2 YFSETQ. Here the CDR3 reads CASSFQGQGRTEAFF. The CDR3 DNA reads as TGCGCCAGCAGCTTTCAGGGACAGGGCCGCACTGAAGCTTTCTTT.

Remarks on this clone: Other nucleotide sequences from this sample produce the same CDR3. The chain is built from TRBV28 and TRBJ1-2, with 11 bases aligning to TRBD1. Germline lookup yields CDR1 MDHEN and CDR2 SYDVKM. J gave up 4 bases and V 3 bases, and 1 base lay outside the gene matches. This CDR3 region has 14 residues. The DNA of the CDR3 is TGTGCCAGCAGTTTGGGACAGGGGGGCTATGGCTACACCTTC. It is translated as CASSLGQGGYGYTF.

V gene TRBV30 combines with J gene TRBJ2-1; D remains ambiguous. Germline CDR1 is GTSNPN and CDR2 is SVGIG (reference sequence). Trimming left V 0 bases short and J 3 bases short, with 9 bases between. This CDR3 contains 14 residues. The CDR3 spells CAWSVPWLYNEQFF. The CDR3 DNA follows: TGTGCCTGGAGTGTACCATGGCTCTACAATGAGCAGTTCTTC.

This clone has at least ten counts. This chain connects TRBV15 to TRBJ2-1; 9 bases match TRBD1. Germline V gene sequence: CDR1 LNHNV, CDR2 YYDKDF (reference sequence). This CDR3 has 15 residues. The V segment lost 5 bases and the J segment 4 bases; nucleotides outside the gene matches: 6. The CDR3 DNA reads TGTGCCACCAGCTTCCGGACAGGGGAATACAATGAGCAGTTCTTC. It yields the protein CATSFRTGEYNEQFF.

The chain has TRBV28 and TRBJ2-3, with D possibly being TRBD1 (8 bases). V lost 6 bases and J lost 2, with 15 bases in between. Germline loops: CDR1 MDHEN, CDR2 SYDVKM. This CDR3 region has 15 residues. CDR3 nucleotide sequence: TGTGCCAGCAGGACAACAGGGGGGGCCACAGATACGCAGTATTTT. Translating it yields CASRTTGGATDTQYF.

The chain has TRBV7-3 and TRBJ1-6; D remains unclear. The CDR3 has 13 amino acids. Trimming removed 9 bases from V and 6 bases from J, with 12 bases in between. Germline V gene sequence: CDR1 SGHTA, CDR2 FQGTGA. As DNA, the CDR3 is TGTGCCAGTAAACAGAGTTTTAATTCACCCCTCCACTTT. The encoded protein is CASKQSFNSPLHF.

This clone occurred a few times. In DNA form, the CDR3 reads TGCGCCACCAAACAGGGGGCTGGCTATAATTCACCCCTCCACTTT. As protein: CATKQGAGYNSPLHF. V and J are TRBV5-1 and TRBJ1-6; TRBD1 aligns across 9 bases. V dropped 9 bases and J dropped 3; count of bases not matched to a gene: 7. The germline gives CDR1 SGHRS, CDR2 YFSETQ. There are 15 residues in the CDR3. Filled out from reference TRBV5-1 and TRBJ1-6, the complete variable domain reads KAGVTQTPRYLIKTRGQQVTLSCSPISGHRSVSWYQQTPGQGLQFLFEYFSETQRNKGNFPGRFSGRQFSNSRSEMNVSTLELGDSALYLCATKQGAGYNSPLHFGNGTRLTVT.

CDR3 sequence: CATWEEGYGYTF. The CDR3 DNA is TGTGCCACCTGGGAGGAGGGCTATGGCTACACCTTC. V is TRBV2 and J is TRBJ1-2, with D uncertain. Looked up from germline, CDR1 is SNHLY and CDR2 is FYNNEI. This CDR3 region has 12 residues. The V end was cut by 10 bases, the J end by 4 bases, with 13 bases between.

The chain carries TRBV10-3 and TRBJ2-5; 10 positions agree with TRBD2. The CDR3 consists of 16 residues. V lost 8 bases and J lost 1; bases outside the gene matches: 10. Per germline, CDR1 ENHRY and CDR2 SYGVKD. The DNA for the CDR3 is TGTGCCATCCGCGGGGGTTTAGCGGGAGGCCAAGAGACCCAGTACTTC. Its protein is CAIRGGLAGGQETQYF.

This clone has only one observation. The chain is built from TRBV18 and TRBJ2-3; 7 nucleotides match TRBD1. The CDR3 sequence is 14 residues long. CDR1 and CDR2 from the germline V gene are KGHSH and LQKENI. The junction had 4 bases not matched to a gene; V was cut back by 0 bases and J by 7 bases. CDR3 sequence reads: CASSPPWDSNTQYF. The DNA of the CDR3 is TGTGCCAGCTCACCACCCTGGGACAGCAATACGCAGTATTTT.

The chain is built from TRBV28 and TRBJ2-1; 11 nucleotides line up with TRBD2. CDR3 length equals 15 residues. Trimming at V came to 5 bases and at J to 4 bases, leaving 4 bases not matched to a gene. CDR1 is MDHEN, CDR2 SYDVKM, per germline. The CDR3, as DNA: TGTGCCAGCAGTCCCGGGACTAGCGGTTACAATGAGCAGTTCTTC. Translating it yields CASSPGTSGYNEQFF.

The V gene is TRBV25-1, the J gene TRBJ1-3, with 7 bases lining up with TRBD1. The CDR3 totals 13 residues. Germline CDR1 MGHDK, CDR2 SYGVNS. The V gene end was trimmed by 9 bases and the J gene end by 3 bases; junction bases not matched to a gene: 5. In DNA, the CDR3 is TGTGCCAGTCATCAGGGGGGTGGAAACACCATATATTTT. It codes for CASHQGGGNTIYF.